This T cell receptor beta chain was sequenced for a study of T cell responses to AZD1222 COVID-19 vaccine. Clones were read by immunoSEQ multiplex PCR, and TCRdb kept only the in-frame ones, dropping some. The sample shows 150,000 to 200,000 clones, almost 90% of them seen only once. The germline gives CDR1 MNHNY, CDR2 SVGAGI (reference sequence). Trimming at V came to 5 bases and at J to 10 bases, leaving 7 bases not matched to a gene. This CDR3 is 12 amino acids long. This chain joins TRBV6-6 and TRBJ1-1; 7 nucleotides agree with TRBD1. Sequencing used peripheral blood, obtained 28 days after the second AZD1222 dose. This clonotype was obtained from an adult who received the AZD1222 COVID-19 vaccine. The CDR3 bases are TGTGCCAGCAGTCCCACAGGGGAGGGAGCTTTCTTT. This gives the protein CASSPTGEGAFF.